A selection of T cell receptor beta chains follows, all from one sample in a study of blood T cell repertoires in COVID-19. The method was immunoSEQ multiplex PCR; TCRdb's version includes in-frame clones alone and lacks a portion of them. The sample records about 38,000 clones, 87% being singletons. What was sequenced was peripheral blood. The receptors here all came from a middle-aged man with active or convalescent COVID-19. Each CDR3 is given without its conserved first and last residue. Size is stated for part of the rows, as once, few or many counts, or as a class when the clone is expanded.

>TRBV9|-
ASSVRRQGATDTQY
>TRBV5-5|-
ASSLGFGYRGERNTEAF
>TRBV9|-
ASSVGLAAEQF
>TRBV3-1/TRBV3-2|-
ASSHSGQVPSEQF
>TRBV5-8|once
ASSFRQGIPATNEKLF
>TRBV27|-
ASGPGWEKLF
>TRBV3-1/TRBV3-2|-
ASSQVGLGTEAF
>TRBV2|-
ASREHLTGFGQPQH
>TRBV7-9|few
ATSRGNDNSPLH
>TRBV7-8|few
ASSLSLLVQETQY
>TRBV7-9|-
ASNSRTGGETQY
>TRBV9|once
ASSVGGEDSPLH
>TRBV9|-
ASSVGPGQGTEKLF
>TRBV5-4|-
ASSSRPRARQVPLEQY
>TRBV7-9|few
ASLRGGGYGYT
>TRBV3-1/TRBV3-2|once
ASSQLDRAHNEQF
>TRBV3-1/TRBV3-2|-
ASSQGGGSSETQY
>TRBV30|few
AWGSGLAATGELF
>TRBV18|-
ASSPQEGRDSPLH
>TRBV27|-
ASGPQREEY
>TRBV5-4|-
ASSLDTMNTEAF
>TRBV6-1|-
ASSLDRAEAF
>TRBV6-5|-
ASSLLAGGETQY
>TRBV13|-
ASGFGGRANTGELF
>TRBV2|few
ASIIEGSEQY
>TRBV28|-
ASSRDRLGGEKLF
>TRBV7-3|-
ASSSTPQGAKNIQY
>TRBV18|-
ASSPGQSSGNTIY
>TRBV30|-
AWGGQGNQPQH
>TRBV5-1|-
ASSRGSTNEKLF
>TRBV19|-
ASSSRTGLYNSPLH
>TRBV5-1|few
ASSLLAGNTEAF
>TRBV7-8|few
ASSLGGSFYNEQF